The TCR beta chain under discussion was sequenced for a study of early T cells in non-severe SARS-CoV-2 infection. Study-level background: Bulk RNA taken from unsorted whole blood was sequenced, leaving chains unpaired.

Unique molecular identifiers were affixed to single, distinct cDNA molecules. TCRdb independently ran MiXCR on the 5' RACE reads; one entry per CDR3 protein. The sample comprises tens of thousands of distinct CDR3 sequences, less than 9.5% of which are singletons, and approximately 5.3% rests with the top ten. General study results and limits: Clonotype matching in VDJdb favored anti-spike CD8 responses and did not capture private and CD4 specificities.

Germline-derived CDR1 and CDR2 are SGHDT and YYEEEE. The CDR3 runs to 16 residues. Unmatched junction bases numbered 8, after V lost 6 bases and J lost 2 bases. This clonotype has a handful of counts. The antigen remains unidentified. This chain uses TRBV5-6 with TRBJ2-1; 10 bases align to TRBD1. The receptor's source is an adult who was a healthcare worker with PCR-confirmed SARS-CoV-2 infection or an uninfected control (not recorded which). The sequenced sample was whole blood, obtained at baseline. The CDR3 spells CASNKNGQGAYNEQFF. DNA of the CDR3: TGTGCCAGCAACAAAAACGGACAGGGGGCCTACAATGAGCAGTTCTTC.